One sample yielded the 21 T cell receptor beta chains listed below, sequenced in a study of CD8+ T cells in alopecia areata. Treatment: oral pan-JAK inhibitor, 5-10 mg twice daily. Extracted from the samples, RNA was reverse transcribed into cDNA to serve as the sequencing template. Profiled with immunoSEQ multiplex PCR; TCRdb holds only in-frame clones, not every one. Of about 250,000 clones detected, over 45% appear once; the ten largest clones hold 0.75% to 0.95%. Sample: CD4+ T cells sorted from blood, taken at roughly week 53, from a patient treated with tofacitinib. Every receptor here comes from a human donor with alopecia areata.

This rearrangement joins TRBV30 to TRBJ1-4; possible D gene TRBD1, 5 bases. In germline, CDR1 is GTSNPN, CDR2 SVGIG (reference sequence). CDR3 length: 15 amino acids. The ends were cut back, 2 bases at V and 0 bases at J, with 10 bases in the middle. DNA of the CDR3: TGTGCCTGGAGTCCAGGGACCGCAACTAATGAAAAACTGTTTTTT. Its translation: CAWSPGTATNEKLFF.

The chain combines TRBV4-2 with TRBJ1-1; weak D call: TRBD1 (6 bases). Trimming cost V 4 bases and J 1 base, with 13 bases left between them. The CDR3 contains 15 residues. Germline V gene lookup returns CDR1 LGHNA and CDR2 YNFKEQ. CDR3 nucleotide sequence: TGTGCCAGCAGCCTAGGGGGGACTTCGAACACTGAAGCTTTCTTT. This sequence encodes CASSLGGTSNTEAFF.

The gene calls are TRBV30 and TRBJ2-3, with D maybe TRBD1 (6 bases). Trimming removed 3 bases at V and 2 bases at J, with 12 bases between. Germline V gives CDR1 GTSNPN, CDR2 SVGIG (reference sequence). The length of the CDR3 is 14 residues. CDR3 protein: CAWRPDRNTDTQYF. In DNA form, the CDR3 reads TGTGCCTGGAGGCCCGACAGGAACACAGATACGCAGTATTTT.

In DNA, the CDR3 is TGTGCCAGCAGCGTAGGCGGGGCAAGCAATCAGCCCCAGCATTTT. It is translated as CASSVGGASNQPQHF. The chain combines TRBV9 with TRBJ1-5; perhaps TRBD1 as D (5 bases). Trimming cost V 0 bases and J 1 base, with 8 bases left between them. The CDR3 has 15 amino acids. Germline loops: CDR1 SGDLS, CDR2 YYNGEE.

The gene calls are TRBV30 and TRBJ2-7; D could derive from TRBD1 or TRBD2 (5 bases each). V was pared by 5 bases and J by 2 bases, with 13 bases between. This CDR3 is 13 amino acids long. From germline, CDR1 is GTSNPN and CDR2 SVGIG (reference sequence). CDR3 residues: CAWSLGVPYEQYF. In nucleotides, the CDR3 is TGTGCCTGGTCATTGGGGGTCCCCTACGAGCAGTACTTC.

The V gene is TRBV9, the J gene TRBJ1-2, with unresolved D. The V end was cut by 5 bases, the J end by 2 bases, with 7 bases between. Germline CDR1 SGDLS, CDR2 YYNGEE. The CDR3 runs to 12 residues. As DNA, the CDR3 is TGTGCCAGCAGGCGTGGGAACTATGGCTACACCTTC. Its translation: CASRRGNYGYTF.

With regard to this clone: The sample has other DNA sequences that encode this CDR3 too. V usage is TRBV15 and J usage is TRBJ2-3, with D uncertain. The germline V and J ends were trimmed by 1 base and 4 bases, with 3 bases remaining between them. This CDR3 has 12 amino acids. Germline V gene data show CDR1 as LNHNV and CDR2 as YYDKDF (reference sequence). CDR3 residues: CATSRVADTQYF. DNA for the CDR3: TGTGCCACCAGCAGAGTGGCAGATACGCAGTATTTT.

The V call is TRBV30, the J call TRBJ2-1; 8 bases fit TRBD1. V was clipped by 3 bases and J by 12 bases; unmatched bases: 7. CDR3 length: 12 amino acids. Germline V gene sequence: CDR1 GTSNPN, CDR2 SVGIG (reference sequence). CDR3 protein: CAWSGTGGSQFF. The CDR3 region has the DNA TGTGCCTGGAGCGGCACAGGGGGTTCGCAGTTCTTC.

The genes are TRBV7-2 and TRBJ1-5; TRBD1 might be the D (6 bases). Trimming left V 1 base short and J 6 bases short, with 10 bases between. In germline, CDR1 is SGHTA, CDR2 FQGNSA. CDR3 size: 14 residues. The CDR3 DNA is TGTGCCAGCAGCTTAGGGGGGCGAGGTCAGCCCCAGCATTTT. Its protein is CASSLGGRGQPQHF.

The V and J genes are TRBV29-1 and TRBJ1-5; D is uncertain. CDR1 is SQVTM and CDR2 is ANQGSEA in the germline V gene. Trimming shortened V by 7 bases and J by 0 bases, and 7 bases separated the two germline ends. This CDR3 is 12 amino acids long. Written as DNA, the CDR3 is TGCAGCGCCTTGTCTAGCAATCAGCCCCAGCATTTT. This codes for CSALSSNQPQHF.

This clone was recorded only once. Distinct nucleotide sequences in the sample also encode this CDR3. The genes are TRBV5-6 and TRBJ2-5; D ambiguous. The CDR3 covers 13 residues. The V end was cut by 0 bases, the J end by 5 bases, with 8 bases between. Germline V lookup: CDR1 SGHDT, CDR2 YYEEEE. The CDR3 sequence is CASSLDPRETQYF. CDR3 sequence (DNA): TGTGCCAGCAGCTTGGATCCGAGGGAGACCCAGTACTTC.

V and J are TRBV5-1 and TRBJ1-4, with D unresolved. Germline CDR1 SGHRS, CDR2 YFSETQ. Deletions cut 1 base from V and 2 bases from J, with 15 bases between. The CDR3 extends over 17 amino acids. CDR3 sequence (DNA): TGCGCCAGCAGCTTGACCTTCGGGGTATCGACTAATGAAAAACTGTTTTTT. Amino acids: CASSLTFGVSTNEKLFF.

Here the CDR3 reads CASSQTPTGMNTEAFF. The CDR3 coding sequence is TGTGCCAGCAGCCAGACTCCGACAGGGATGAACACTGAAGCTTTCTTT. The rearrangement uses TRBV14 and TRBJ1-1; 7 bases map to TRBD1. Germline V gives CDR1 SGHDN, CDR2 FVKESK. The CDR3 length is 16 residues. V lost 3 bases to trimming and J lost 0 bases; unmatched junction nucleotides: 7.

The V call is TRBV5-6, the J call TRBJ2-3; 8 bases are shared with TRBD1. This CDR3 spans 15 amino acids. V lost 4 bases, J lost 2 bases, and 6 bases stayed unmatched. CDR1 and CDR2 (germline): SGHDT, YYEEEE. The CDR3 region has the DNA TGTGCCAGCAGCCCCAGGGGGCTGTCCACAGATACGCAGTATTTT. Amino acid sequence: CASSPRGLSTDTQYF. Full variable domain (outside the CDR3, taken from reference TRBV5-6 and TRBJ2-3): DAGVTQSPTHLIKTRGQQVTLRCSPKSGHDTVSWYQQALGQGPQFIFQYYEEEERQRGNFPDRFSGHQFPNYSSELNVNALLLGDSALYLCASSPRGLSTDTQYFGPGTRLTVL.

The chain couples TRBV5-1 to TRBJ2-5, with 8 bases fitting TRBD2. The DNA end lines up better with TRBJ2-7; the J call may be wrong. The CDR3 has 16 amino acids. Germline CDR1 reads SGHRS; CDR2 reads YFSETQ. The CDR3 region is CASSLADSGVDYEQYF. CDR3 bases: TGCGCCAGCAGCTTGGCCGATAGCGGGGTAGACTACGAGCAGTACTTC.

The CDR3 sequence: CASSSGQVATNEKLFF. The DNA of the CDR3 is TGTGCCAGCAGCTCGGGACAGGTAGCAACTAATGAAAAACTGTTTTTT. The J gene is TRBJ1-4, the V gene TRBV7-9, with 8 bases that match TRBD1. The junction had 4 bases not matched to a gene; V was cut back by 4 bases and J by 0 bases. This CDR3 region has 16 residues. The germline CDR1 and CDR2 sequences are SEHNR and FQNEAQ (reference sequence).

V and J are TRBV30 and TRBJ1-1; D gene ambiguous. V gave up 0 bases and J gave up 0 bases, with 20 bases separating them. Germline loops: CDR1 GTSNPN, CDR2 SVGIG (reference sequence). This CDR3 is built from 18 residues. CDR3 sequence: CAWSVPPGRSGMNTEAFF. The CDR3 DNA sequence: TGTGCCTGGAGTGTCCCCCCGGGTCGGTCCGGAATGAACACTGAAGCTTTCTTT.

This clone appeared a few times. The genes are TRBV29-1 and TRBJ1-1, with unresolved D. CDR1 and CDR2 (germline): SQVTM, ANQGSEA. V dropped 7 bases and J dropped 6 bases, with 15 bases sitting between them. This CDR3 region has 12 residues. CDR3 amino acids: CSAAFGAPEAFF. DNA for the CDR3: TGCAGCGCCGCTTTCGGTGCACCTGAAGCTTTCTTT. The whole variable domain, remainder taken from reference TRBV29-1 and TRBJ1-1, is SAVISQKPSRDICQRGTSLTIQCQVDSQVTMMFWYRQQPGQSLTLIATANQGSEATYESGFVIDKFPISRPNLTFSTLTVSNMSPEDSSIYLCSAAFGAPEAFFGQGTRLTVV.

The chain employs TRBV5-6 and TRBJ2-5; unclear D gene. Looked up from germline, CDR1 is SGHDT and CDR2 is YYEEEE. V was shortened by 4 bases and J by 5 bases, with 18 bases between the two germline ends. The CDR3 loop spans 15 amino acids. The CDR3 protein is CASSHGVGLGETQYF. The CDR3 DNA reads TGTGCCAGCAGCCACGGTGTTGGGTTGGGTGAGACCCAGTACTTC.

CDR3 amino acids: CSVVVRGGNQPQHF. In DNA, the CDR3 is TGCAGCGTTGTTGTAAGAGGCGGCAATCAGCCCCAGCATTTT. The J gene is TRBJ1-5, the V gene TRBV29-1; D remains ambiguous. CDR3 length: 14 residues. Trimming pared 4 bases from V and 2 bases from J, leaving 12 bases between. From germline, CDR1 is SQVTM and CDR2 ANQGSEA.

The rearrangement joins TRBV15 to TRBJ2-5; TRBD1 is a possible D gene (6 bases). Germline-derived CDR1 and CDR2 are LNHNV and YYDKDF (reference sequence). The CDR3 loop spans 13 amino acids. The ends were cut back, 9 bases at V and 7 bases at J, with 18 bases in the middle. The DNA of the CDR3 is TGTGCCACTGGGGCAGGGGCCCAGGGGACCCAGTACTTC. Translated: CATGAGAQGTQYF.